This T cell receptor beta chain comes out of a study of human T cells and chemical hapten exposure. From the RACE reads, TCRdb called clonotypes with MiXCR, one entry per CDR3 protein. The profile shows approximately 50,000 distinct CDR3 sequences, over 9% of them singletons. Documented time point: pre-sensitization, week 0. Regarding treatment: therapeutic diphenylcyclopropenone sensitization with weekly scalp DPC. The table lists this clonotype with a few counts. The ends lost 4 bases at V and 1 base at J; junction bases unmatched: 4. CDR3 length: 13 residues. Germline V gene data show CDR1 as SQVTM and CDR2 as ANQGSEA.

This specimen consisted of whole blood, obtained in connection with sensitization to the hapten diphenylcyclopropenone (DPC). The receptor's source is a woman aged 40 to 50 with alopecia areata. Some clones in this sample may be carry-over from other donors' samples. V and J are TRBV29-1 and TRBJ2-7; TRBD2 aligns across 7 bases. The CDR3 loop is CSVVPGGSYEQYF. The CDR3 DNA follows: TGCAGCGTTGTTCCGGGGGGATCCTACGAGCAGTACTTC.